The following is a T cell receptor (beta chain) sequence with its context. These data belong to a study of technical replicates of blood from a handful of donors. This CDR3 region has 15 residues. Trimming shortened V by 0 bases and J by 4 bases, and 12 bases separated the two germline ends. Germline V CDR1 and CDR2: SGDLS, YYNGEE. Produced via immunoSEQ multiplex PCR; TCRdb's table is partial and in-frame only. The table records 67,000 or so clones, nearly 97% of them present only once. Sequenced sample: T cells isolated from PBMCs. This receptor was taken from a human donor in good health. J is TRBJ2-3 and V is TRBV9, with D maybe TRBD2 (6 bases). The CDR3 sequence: CASSVGGGSPDTQYF. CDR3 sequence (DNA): TGTGCCAGCAGCGTAGGAGGAGGGTCCCCAGATACGCAGTATTTT.